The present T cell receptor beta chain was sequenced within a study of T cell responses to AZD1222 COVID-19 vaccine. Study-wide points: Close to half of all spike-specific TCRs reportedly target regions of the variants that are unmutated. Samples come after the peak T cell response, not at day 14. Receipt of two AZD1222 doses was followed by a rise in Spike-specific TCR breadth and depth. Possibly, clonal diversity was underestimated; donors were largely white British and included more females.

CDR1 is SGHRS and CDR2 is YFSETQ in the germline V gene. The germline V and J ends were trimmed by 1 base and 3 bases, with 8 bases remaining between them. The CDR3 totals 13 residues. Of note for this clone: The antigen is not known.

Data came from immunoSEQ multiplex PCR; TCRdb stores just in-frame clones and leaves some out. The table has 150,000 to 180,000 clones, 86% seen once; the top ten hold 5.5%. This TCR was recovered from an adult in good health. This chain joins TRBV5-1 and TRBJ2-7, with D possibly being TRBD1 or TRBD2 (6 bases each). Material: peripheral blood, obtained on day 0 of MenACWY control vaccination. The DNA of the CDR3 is TGCGCCAGCAGCTTGAGGGGGGACTACGAGCAGTACTTC. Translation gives CASSLRGDYEQYF.